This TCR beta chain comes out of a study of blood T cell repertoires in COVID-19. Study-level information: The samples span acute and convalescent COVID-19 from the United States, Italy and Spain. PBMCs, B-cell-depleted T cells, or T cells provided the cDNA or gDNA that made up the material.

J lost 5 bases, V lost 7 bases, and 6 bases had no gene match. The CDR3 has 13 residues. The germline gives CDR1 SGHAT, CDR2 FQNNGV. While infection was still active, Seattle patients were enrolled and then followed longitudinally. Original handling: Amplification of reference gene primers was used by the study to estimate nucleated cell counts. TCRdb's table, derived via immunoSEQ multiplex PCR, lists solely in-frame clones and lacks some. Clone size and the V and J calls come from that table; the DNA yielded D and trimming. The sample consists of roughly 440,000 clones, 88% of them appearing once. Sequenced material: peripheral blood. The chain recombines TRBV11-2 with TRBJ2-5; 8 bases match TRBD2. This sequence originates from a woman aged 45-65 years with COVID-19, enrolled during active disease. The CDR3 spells CASNTGGRETQYF. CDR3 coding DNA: TGTGCCAGCAACACGGGGGGGCGGGAGACCCAGTACTTC.